This TCR beta chain comes out of a study of blood T cell repertoires in COVID-19. Study in general: Some COVID-19 samples were acute and others convalescent; all came from the United States, Italy and Spain.

As processed by the authors: Amplification of reference gene primers provided the estimated nucleated cell counts. Only in-frame clones appear in the TCRdb table, and some are missing; sequencing was by immunoSEQ multiplex PCR. V and J calls plus clone size are reproduced from that table; the DNA served to infer D and trimming. The sample lists roughly 180,000 clones, roughly 84% seen once, with 15% to 20% in the top ten. V was pared by 5 bases and J by 4 bases, with 8 bases of the junction left unmatched. CDR3 size: 16 residues. Germline-derived CDR1 and CDR2 are LNHDA and SQIVND (reference sequence).

The clonotype was recovered from a man in his 60s who had recovered from COVID-19. Sequencing was performed on PBMCs or T cells enriched from blood (not recorded which). The chain joins TRBV19 to TRBJ2-1; 10 bases map to TRBD1. CDR3 loop: CASSVSGTGVYNEQFF. The CDR3 DNA sequence: TGTGCCAGTAGTGTCTCCGGGACAGGGGTTTACAATGAGCAGTTCTTC.